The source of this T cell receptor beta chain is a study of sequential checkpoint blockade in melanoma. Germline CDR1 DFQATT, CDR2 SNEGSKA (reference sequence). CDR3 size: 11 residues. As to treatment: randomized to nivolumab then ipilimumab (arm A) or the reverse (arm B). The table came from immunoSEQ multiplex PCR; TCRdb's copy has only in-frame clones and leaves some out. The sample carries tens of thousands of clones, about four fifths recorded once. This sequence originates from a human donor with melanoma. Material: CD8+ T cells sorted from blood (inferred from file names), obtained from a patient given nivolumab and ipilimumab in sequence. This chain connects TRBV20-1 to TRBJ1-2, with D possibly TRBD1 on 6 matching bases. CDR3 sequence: CSVPSGAGYTF. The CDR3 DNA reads TGCAGCGTCCCCTCAGGGGCAGGCTACACCTTC.